These 14 T cell receptor beta chains came from one sample sequenced in a study of spatial heterogeneity in lung cancer (dated by TCRdb to between 2018 and 2021). The paper as a whole reports these results and caveats: The number of expanded intratumoral alpha and beta TCRs correlated with the tumor nonsynonymous mutation count.

Their antigens are not known. The time point label, read with the paper, signifies: sample taken at primary tumor resection. The method behind the library was 5' RACE. Data came from a NextSeq 500. Starting from the raw public reads, TCRdb applied fastp trimming at Q25, assembled clones with MiXCR and retained in-frame beta chains. Rows matching on CDR3 protein sequence are summarized as one entry with the most common DNA and genes. Across this sample there are 20,000 to 25,000 distinct CDR3 sequences, with about 16% seen only once. Around a third of the sample rests with the top ten. Sequences were derived from lung tumor tissue, sampled at surgery. The receptors derive from a female donor with early-stage non-small cell lung cancer.

CDR3 DNA: TGCAGTGCTAGAGGGGCTGTGAATGAGCAGTTCTTC. Its protein is CSARGAVNEQFF. This chain links TRBV20-1 with TRBJ2-1; no firm D call. Germline V gene sequence: CDR1 DFQATT, CDR2 SNEGSKA (reference sequence). Trimming cost V 1 base and J 7 bases, with 8 bases left between them. The CDR3 has 12 amino acids.

A word on this clonotype: The junction differs from germline at one of its ends, possibly a read error. This chain uses TRBV9 with TRBJ2-3, with 7 bases that match TRBD1. This CDR3 spans 15 amino acids. The germline V gene encodes CDR1 SGDLS and CDR2 YYNGEE. The CDR3 sequence is CASSVEGQNKDKQYF. CDR3 nucleotides: TGTGCCAGCAGCGTAGAGGGACAGAATAAAGATAAGCAGTATTTT.

This clonotype showed up just a few times. The V and J genes are TRBV10-3 and TRBJ2-3, with D maybe TRBD2 (6 bases). Trimming left V 4 bases short and J 2 bases short, with 10 bases between. Germline CDR1 reads ENHRY; CDR2 reads SYGVKD. The CDR3 covers 14 residues. The CDR3 region is CAISGRGNTDTQYF. The CDR3 bases are TGTGCCATCAGTGGGAGGGGAAACACAGATACGCAGTATTTT.

This clonotype was counted a few times. The J gene is TRBJ2-5, the V gene TRBV3-1; 9 bases fit TRBD2. Trimming took 4 bases from V and 6 from J; bases not matched to a gene: 15. Germline V gene data show CDR1 as LGHDT and CDR2 as YNNKEL (reference sequence). There are 17 residues in the CDR3. The CDR3 DNA sequence: TGTGCCAGCAGCCCCGTCTTGCGGGGGGGGACTTTGCAGACCCAGTACTTC. Translating it yields CASSPVLRGGTLQTQYF.

This clonotype is labeled medium-sized. A read error is likely, as this CDR3 ends without the conserved phenylalanine or tryptophan. The DNA is left out, because the CDR3 cannot be placed on it with certainty; the CDR3 is given as TCRdb lists it. The chain recombines TRBV3-1 with TRBJ1-2; whether TRBD1, the table's D call, matches the DNA was not checked. The CDR3 region is 11 residues in length, termini included. CDR1 is LGHDT, CDR2 YNNKEL, per germline (reference sequence). CDR3 region: CASRRDTTFFL.

This clonotype was seen many times. The chain uses TRBV19 and TRBJ2-7, with 9 bases fitting TRBD1. Germline loops: CDR1 LNHDA, CDR2 SQIVND (reference sequence). The CDR3 covers 14 residues. The J segment lost 4 bases and the V segment lost 3 bases, leaving 4 bases of the junction unmatched. The CDR3 loop is CASSIWTGDYEQYF. CDR3 DNA: TGTGCCAGTAGTATCTGGACAGGGGATTACGAGCAGTACTTC.

This chain joins TRBV5-5 and TRBJ2-1, with 7 nucleotides matching TRBD2. The CDR3 loop spans 16 amino acids. Germline V gene sequence: CDR1 SGHKS, CDR2 YYEKEE (reference sequence). V shed 2 bases, J shed 4 bases, and the junction held 9 bases outside the gene matches. The CDR3 protein is CASSFLSGMTYNEQFF. In DNA form, the CDR3 reads TGTGCCAGCAGCTTTTTAAGCGGGATGACTTACAATGAGCAGTTCTTC.

This clonotype showed up just a few times. The chain links TRBV2 to TRBJ2-7; 7 nucleotides line up with TRBD2. CDR3 length: 14 residues. After removal of 3 bases from V and 2 bases from J, the junction contained 4 bases not matched to a gene. In germline, CDR1 is SNHLY, CDR2 FYNNEI. CDR3 in DNA: TGTGCCAGCAGTGACTGGCTAGCGGCCTACGAGCAGTACTTC. Translation: CASSDWLAAYEQYF.

There are a few counts of this clonotype. V is TRBV5-1 and J is TRBJ2-7; 8 bases align to TRBD1. The CDR3 loop spans 14 amino acids. The V gene end was trimmed by 0 bases and the J gene end by 5 bases; junction bases not matched to a gene: 4. CDR1 and CDR2 from the germline V gene are SGHRS and YFSETQ. The CDR3 reads CASSLGRGRDEQYF. The CDR3 nucleotides are TGCGCCAGCAGCTTGGGCAGGGGGCGCGACGAGCAGTACTTC.

This chain links TRBV27 with TRBJ2-2; 7 nucleotides agree with TRBD1. The CDR3 length is 15 residues. The trim removed 5 bases at V and 4 bases at J, leaving 7 bases unmatched. CDR1 is MNHEY, CDR2 SMNVEV, per germline (reference sequence). The CDR3 is CASSAAGTATGELFF. The CDR3 nucleotides read TGTGCCAGCAGTGCCGCCGGGACAGCCACCGGGGAGCTGTTTTTT.

This clonotype was found a few times. The rearrangement links TRBV10-3 to TRBJ2-3; no firm D call. The CDR3 has 13 amino acids. In germline, CDR1 is ENHRY, CDR2 SYGVKD. V dropped 8 bases and J dropped 6 bases, with 15 bases sitting between them. The CDR3: CAIEVSGADTQYF. The DNA for the CDR3 is TGTGCCATCGAGGTCAGTGGCGCCGATACGCAGTATTTT.

This clonotype has more than one count but fewer than ten. The chain has TRBV20-1 and TRBJ2-2, with TRBD1 matching over 9 bases. The germline CDR1 and CDR2 sequences are DFQATT and SNEGSKA (reference sequence). The CDR3 has 16 residues. V dropped 0 bases and J dropped 4; count of bases not matched to a gene: 6. DNA of the CDR3: TGCAGTGCTAGAGATCGACAGGGGGTGGGCACCGGGGAGCTGTTTTTT. Amino acids: CSARDRQGVGTGELFF.

This clonotype was observed a few times. The rearrangement uses TRBV29-1 and TRBJ2-7, with D hard to call. This CDR3 is built from 13 residues. Germline CDR1 reads SQVTM; CDR2 reads ANQGSEA. The V and J ends lost 5 bases and 1 base respectively, with 12 bases between them. The CDR3 DNA reads TGCAGCGTTCAGGCGGCGGTGTCCTACGAGCAGTACTTC. Protein sequence: CSVQAAVSYEQYF.

This clonotype occurred many times. V is TRBV29-1 and J is TRBJ2-1; 10 nucleotides line up with TRBD2. Germline assignment: CDR1 SQVTM and CDR2 ANQGSEA. Losses at the gene ends were 6 bases for V and 0 bases for J; bases not matched to a gene: 8. The CDR3 sequence is 16 residues long. As DNA, the CDR3 is TGCAGCGTACGTTCTAGCGGGAGCCACTCCTACAATGAGCAGTTCTTC. Protein sequence: CSVRSSGSHSYNEQFF.